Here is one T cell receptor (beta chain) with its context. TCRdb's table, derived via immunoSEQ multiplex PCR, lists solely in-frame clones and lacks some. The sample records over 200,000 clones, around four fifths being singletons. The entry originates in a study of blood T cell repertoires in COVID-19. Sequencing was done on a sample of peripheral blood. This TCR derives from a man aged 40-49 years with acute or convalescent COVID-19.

CDR3 bases: TGTGCCAGCGTACTGAGCCGAGAAAGCAATCAGCCCCAGCATTTT. This gives the protein CASVLSRESNQPQHF. V gene TRBV11-3 combines with J gene TRBJ1-5; D unresolved. From germline, CDR1 is SGHNT and CDR2 YENEEA. Trimming removed 8 bases at V and 1 base at J, with 15 bases between. CDR3 size: 15 residues. The entire variable domain, with the rest obtained from reference TRBV11-3 and TRBJ1-5, is as follows: EAGVVQSPRYKIIEKKQPVAFWCNPISGHNTLYWYLQNLGQGPELLIRYENEEAVDDSQLPKDRFSAERLKGVDSTLKIQPAELGDSAVYLCASVLSRESNQPQHFGDGTRLSIL.